This record covers a single T cell receptor (beta chain). The data were obtained in a study of blood T cell repertoires in COVID-19. As for the study in general: The study drew acute and convalescent COVID-19 samples from the United States, Italy and Spain. T cells, B-cell-depleted T cells, or PBMCs provided the cDNA or gDNA that served as material.

In the original analysis: For nucleated cells, counts were estimated from reference gene primer amplification. Measured with immunoSEQ multiplex PCR; TCRdb has only the in-frame clones, and not every one. That table supplies the V and J calls and clone size; D and trimming were determined from the DNA. Of more than 30,000 clones listed, roughly 91% were seen once; the top ten hold 11% to 15%. The specimen was peripheral blood. The TCR was taken from a man between 60 and 75 years old with active COVID-19.

The CDR3 region is CASSLRTRLDEQFF. As DNA, the CDR3 is TGTGCCAGCAGCCTCCGGACTAGATTAGATGAGCAGTTCTTC. The chain uses TRBV14 and TRBJ2-1; 7 bases match TRBD2. The CDR3 covers 14 residues. The germline CDR1 and CDR2 sequences are SGHDN and FVKESK. V was clipped by 4 bases and J by 8 bases; unmatched bases: 8.